This paragraph reports one T cell receptor (beta chain). The sample is drawn from a study of cytomegalovirus exposure and HLA in healthy donors. Per the germline V gene, CDR1 is SGHAT and CDR2 is FQDESV (reference sequence). This CDR3 is 14 amino acids long. PCR employed 60 Vbeta and 13 Jbeta primers. Produced via immunoSEQ multiplex PCR; TCRdb's table is partial and in-frame only. The sample has about 160,000 clones; 70% to 80% are singletons. The V call is TRBV11-1, the J call TRBJ1-1; 8 nucleotides agree with TRBD1. The material sequenced was PBMCs. The TCR sequence derives from a man aged 30-40 years in good health and CMV-seropositive. The CDR3 DNA is TGTGCAACGCACGACAGGGGCGGGAACACTGAAGCTTTCTTT. Amino acid sequence: CATHDRGGNTEAFF. The full variable domain, its missing parts supplied by reference TRBV11-1 and TRBJ1-1, is EAEVAQSPRYKITEKSQAVAFWCDPISGHATLYWYRQILGQGPELLVQFQDESVVDDSQLPKDRFSAERLKGVDSTLKIQPAELGDSAMYLCATHDRGGNTEAFFGQGTRLTVV.